This T cell receptor beta chain appears in the sequencing data of a study of CD8 T cells in Susac syndrome (dated by TCRdb to about 2019). Concerning the study at large: Of the Susac syndrome patients who were sequenced, eight or nine were in clinical remission while six had clinically active disease. At blood withdrawal, Susac syndrome patients were either therapy-naive, taking corticosteroids (in some cases with IVIg as well), or taking IVIg alone. Repertoire sequencing was used to test whether CD8+ T cell activation and differentiation in Susac syndrome was antigen driven. Clonality of the CD8+ T cell repertoire was compared between about a dozen healthy donors, approximately 14 Susac syndrome patients and some 15 multiple sclerosis patients.

Peripheral blood CD8+ and CD4+ T cells from healthy donors, Susac syndrome patients and multiple sclerosis patients were profiled by high-throughput TCR beta sequencing. The Susac syndrome patients fulfilled recently defined diagnostic criteria for definite or probable disease. Bulk CD8+ and CD4+ T cells were purified magnetically by negative isolation, whereas CD8+ TEMRA cells were enriched by FACS. Blood was collected in EDTA tubes and processed within 24 hours, with PBMCs isolated through density gradient centrifugation. PBMCs destined for TCR sequencing were cryopreserved in liquid nitrogen and later thawed in a 37 °C water bath. Purity of sorted or isolated CD4+, CD8+ and CD8+ TEMRA cells was at least 90%. The CDR3 starts with the cysteine, ends with the phenylalanine, and has 15 residues. CDR3 DNA only is kept here, 45 bases in frame from base 1. The germline V gene provides CDR1 SGDLS and CDR2 YYNGEE. V has 3 bases trimmed and J has 8 bases trimmed; junction bases matching no gene number 10.

What the research found in general, with its limitations: Clonal expansion was observed in Susac syndrome CD8+ repertoires, with the highest expansion in CD8+ TEMRA cells and greater expansion in clinically active than in remitting patients. The number of individuals in the TCR sequencing and HLA analysis was recognized as being relatively small. Approximately 15 Susac-specific public clones were identified in the total CD8+ repertoire, and four to six Susac-specific public clones were identified in the CD8+ TEMRA repertoire.

In the case of this clonotype: What antigen it recognizes has not been identified. It has no much larger one-base neighbor in the sample; base qualities were not kept.

RNA was extracted using the RNeasy kit, and roughly 0.5 to 1 ug of the RNA was reverse transcribed with random hexamers. The immunoSEQ multiplex PCR assay, covering 54 Vbeta and 13 Jbeta segments, was used to amplify TCR beta CDR3 regions. PCR amplification bias was corrected using a synthetic template baseline for primer optimization and computational correction. In the paper's pipeline: Reads were annotated to V, D and J genes per IMGT and analyzed with immunoSEQ Analyzer, keeping only productive sequences. Clonality was computed as one minus Shannon entropy normalized by log2 of the number of productive unique sequences. For each patient and control, public and private clones were evaluated within the 100 most prevalent clones. Susac-specific clones were defined as absent from healthy and MS cohorts, about 1,100 published viral clones and other ImmuneACCESS disease sequences. The public reads were run again by TCRdb, first through fastp at Q25 and then through MiXCR, and only productive beta chains were kept. CDR3 protein duplicates are merged, each entry listing the most common genes and DNA. TCRdb, not the authors, supplied the V and J calls. This sample lists approximately 190,000 distinct CDR3 sequences; more than 85% were detected once. The ten largest make up roughly 0.15% of the sample.

The sequenced material came from CD8+ T cells from PBMCs. This chain is built from TRBV9 and TRBJ2-1; TRBD2 agrees with 8 junctional bases. This clonotype originated in a human donor with Susac syndrome. The DNA is as follows: TGTGCCAGCAGCGCCCAGCGGGAGATTGTGCATGAGCAGTTCTTC. This encodes CASSAQREIVHEQFF. With the portions outside the CDR3 filled from the reference TRBV9 and TRBJ2-1 genes, the complete variable region becomes DSGVTQTPKHLITATGQRVTLRCSPRSGDLSVYWYQQSLDQGLQFLIQYYNGEERAKGNILERFSAQQFPDLHSELNLSSLELGDSALYFCASSAQREIVHEQFFGPGTRLTVL.